These 21 T cell receptor beta chains were sequenced from one sample in a study of cytomegalovirus exposure and HLA in healthy donors. In the PCR, 60 Vbeta and 13 Jbeta primers were used. TCRdb's table, derived via immunoSEQ multiplex PCR, lists solely in-frame clones and lacks some. The sample records about 120,000 clones, 60% to 70% being singletons. Sequencing was performed on PBMCs. The receptor source for this set is a woman aged 35 to 49 in good health and CMV-seropositive.

This chain connects TRBV28 to TRBJ1-6, with 11 positions matching TRBD1. V was clipped by 3 bases and J by 7 bases; unmatched bases: 5. Germline V CDR1 and CDR2: MDHEN, SYDVKM. The CDR3 extends over 16 amino acids. This CDR3 is CASSFGTGGGNSPLHF. In nucleotides, the CDR3 is TGTGCCAGCAGTTTTGGGACAGGGGGTGGAAATTCACCCCTCCACTTT.

The chain has TRBV13 and TRBJ2-7; no firm D call. This CDR3 is 14 amino acids long. Trimming cost V 7 bases and J 2 bases, with 15 bases left between them. The germline V gene encodes CDR1 PRHDT and CDR2 FYEKMQ (reference sequence). The CDR3 loop reads CASTSASNTYEQYF. The CDR3 DNA reads TGTGCCAGCACGAGTGCGTCAAATACCTACGAGCAGTACTTC. The full variable domain, completed using reference TRBV13 and TRBJ2-7, is AAGVIQSPRHLIKEKRETATLKCYPIPRHDTVYWYQQGPGQDPQFLISFYEKMQSDKGSIPDRFSAQQFSDYHSELNMSSLELGDSALYFCASTSASNTYEQYFGPGTRLTVT.

The chain is built from TRBV30 and TRBJ1-1; D perhaps matches TRBD1 (5 bases). Germline-derived CDR1 and CDR2 are GTSNPN and SVGIG (reference sequence). The CDR3 is 15 amino acids. The V end lost 2 bases, the J end lost 5 bases, and 18 bases lay between the germline ends. DNA of the CDR3: TGTGCCTGGAGTCCCTTGTGTGGGGGGGGGACTGAAGCTTTCTTT. Amino acids: CAWSPLCGGGTEAFF.

This clone was observed a few times. The V call is TRBV29-1, the J call TRBJ2-3; 12 bases agree with TRBD2. The CDR3 is 16 amino acids. Germline values: CDR1 SQVTM, CDR2 ANQGSEA. J was trimmed by 2 bases and V by 5 bases; bases with no gene match: 8. The DNA of the CDR3 is TGCAGCGTTTACCCCCTAGCGGGAGGGATCACAGATACGCAGTATTTT. Its protein is CSVYPLAGGITDTQYF.

This clone has just a few counts. The sample has other DNA sequences that encode this CDR3 too. The V call is TRBV19, the J call TRBJ2-1, with D possibly TRBD2 on 6 matching bases. Germline V gene lookup returns CDR1 LNHDA and CDR2 SQIVND (reference sequence). The V and J ends lost 5 bases and 3 bases respectively, with 14 bases between them. The CDR3 loop spans 15 amino acids. CDR3 DNA sequence: TGTGCCAGTAGTCCCCGCGAAGCGGGCTACAATGAGCAGTTCTTC. Protein product: CASSPREAGYNEQFF.

The CDR3 spells CASEPGTSGRVYEQYF. The CDR3 DNA is TGTGCCAGCGAACCTGGGACTAGCGGGAGAGTTTACGAGCAGTACTTC. The chain carries TRBV25-1 and TRBJ2-7; 14 positions match TRBD2. The CDR3 loop spans 16 amino acids. Germline values: CDR1 MGHDK, CDR2 SYGVNS. V shed 8 bases and J 4 bases; nucleotides not matched to a gene: 10.

The chain uses TRBV2 and TRBJ1-2; no reliable D call. The CDR3 loop spans 12 amino acids. The germline CDR1 and CDR2 sequences are SNHLY and FYNNEI. V was shortened by 7 bases and J by 7 bases, with 13 bases between the two germline ends. The CDR3 coding sequence is TGTGCCAGCATCCGGGGTTTGAGTGGCTACACCTTC. Its protein product is CASIRGLSGYTF.

This clone was found a few times. The chain employs TRBV6-5 and TRBJ1-1; possible D gene TRBD1, 5 bases. V was trimmed by 2 bases and J by 4 bases, leaving 11 bases between them. There are 14 residues in the CDR3. Looked up from germline, CDR1 is MNHEY and CDR2 is SVGAGI. CDR3 residues: CASSYTRTSTEAFF. The CDR3 DNA reads TGTGCCAGCAGTTACACGCGGACAAGCACTGAAGCTTTCTTT.

The gene calls are TRBV4-1 and TRBJ2-3, with 10 nucleotides matching TRBD2. Germline CDR1 and CDR2: MGHRA and YSYEKL. The CDR3 length is 19 residues. Trimming removed 0 bases from V and 1 base from J; junction bases left unmatched: 10. The CDR3 loop reads CASSQDLSGRALGTDTQYF. As DNA, the CDR3 is TGCGCCAGCAGCCAAGATCTAAGCGGGAGGGCCCTCGGCACAGATACGCAGTATTTT.

The rearrangement joins TRBV4-3 to TRBJ2-2; a weak D match, TRBD2 (5 bases). V was clipped by 4 bases and J by 8 bases, with 26 bases between them. Germline values: CDR1 LGHNA, CDR2 YSLEER. The CDR3 contains 18 residues. DNA for the CDR3: TGCGCCAGCAGCCTATATCCAAGTGGCGACAAGCCGGGAGGGGAGCTGTTTTTT. Its protein is CASSLYPSGDKPGGELFF.

Concerning this clone: In the same sample, other DNA sequences code for this CDR3. J is TRBJ2-1 and V is TRBV7-2; D gene unclear. From germline, CDR1 is SGHTA and CDR2 FQGNSA. The CDR3 loop spans 13 amino acids. The germline V and J ends were trimmed by 5 bases and 7 bases, with 12 bases remaining between them. The CDR3 here is CASSPGRPNEQFF. As DNA, the CDR3 is TGTGCCAGCAGCCCGGGTCGACCAAATGAGCAGTTCTTC.

The V and J genes are TRBV7-2 and TRBJ1-1; D unresolved. The CDR3 is made up of 13 amino acids. Trimming stripped 2 bases from V and 8 bases from J, with 12 bases between. Germline CDR1 is SGHTA and CDR2 is FQGNSA. Here the CDR3 reads CASSLPVPLEAFF. The CDR3 DNA reads as TGTGCCAGCAGCTTACCCGTGCCACTAGAAGCTTTCTTT.

This clone occurred a few times. J is TRBJ2-1 and V is TRBV15, with 12 nucleotides matching TRBD1. The V and J ends lost 3 bases and 6 bases, in that order; junction bases with no gene match: 6. The germline gives CDR1 LNHNV, CDR2 YYDKDF (reference sequence). The CDR3 consists of 16 residues. This CDR3 is CATSRPGTGGFNEQFF. The CDR3 DNA sequence: TGTGCCACCAGCAGGCCCGGGACAGGGGGCTTCAATGAGCAGTTCTTC. The full variable domain, its missing parts supplied by reference TRBV15 and TRBJ2-1, is DAMVIQNPRYQVTQFGKPVTLSCSQTLNHNVMYWYQQKSSQAPKLLFHYYDKDFNNEADTPDNFQSRRPNTSFCFLDIRSPGLGDTAMYLCATSRPGTGGFNEQFFGPGTRLTVL.

The chain combines TRBV28 with TRBJ1-4; 9 bases are a match to TRBD1. J lost 5 bases, V lost 4 bases, and 5 bases had no gene match. Germline CDR1 is MDHEN and CDR2 is SYDVKM. There are 15 residues in the CDR3. The CDR3 nucleotides are TGTGCCAGCAGTTCCTACGGGACAGGGAATGAAAAACTGTTTTTT. It codes for CASSSYGTGNEKLFF. The full variable domain, with the rest looked up from reference TRBV28 and TRBJ1-4, is DVKVTQSSRYLVKRTGEKVFLECVQDMDHENMFWYRQDPGLGLRLIYFSYDVKMKEKGDIPEGYSVSREKKERFSLILESASTNQTSMYLCASSSYGTGNEKLFFGSGTQLSVL.

J is TRBJ1-4 and V is TRBV29-1; the D gene is possibly TRBD1 (5 bases). The germline CDR1 and CDR2 sequences are SQVTM and ANQGSEA. Trimming removed 5 bases from V and 10 bases from J, with 17 bases in between. CDR3 length: 13 amino acids. The CDR3 DNA is TGCAGCGTTACTAGGGACGGCGGGGGAAAACTGTTTTTT. Amino acid sequence: CSVTRDGGGKLFF.

The chain links TRBV2 to TRBJ2-7; the D gene is possibly TRBD1 (6 bases). Trimming pared 2 bases from V and 7 bases from J, leaving 21 bases between. Per germline, CDR1 SNHLY and CDR2 FYNNEI. This CDR3 has 16 amino acids. CDR3 in DNA: TGTGCCAGCAGTGAAAACAGGGCCATCCCCCCTATAGAGCAGTACTTC. Amino acids: CASSENRAIPPIEQYF.

This chain connects TRBV5-1 to TRBJ2-7, with D hard to call. This CDR3 is 15 amino acids long. The germline CDR1 and CDR2 sequences are SGHRS and YFSETQ. V lost 0 bases to trimming and J lost 3 bases, with 13 bases between them. CDR3 DNA: TGCGCCAGCAGCTTGGCCGGTGCTCGCTACTACGAGCAGTACTTC. This encodes CASSLAGARYYEQYF.

The rearrangement uses TRBV7-2 and TRBJ1-2; TRBD1 matches 7 bases. The J segment lost 4 bases and the V segment lost 4 bases, leaving 9 bases of the junction unmatched. From germline, CDR1 is SGHTA and CDR2 FQGNSA. This CDR3 is 15 amino acids long. CDR3 sequence reads: CASSSRQGAVYGYTF. The CDR3, as DNA: TGTGCCAGCAGCTCTCGACAGGGAGCGGTCTATGGCTACACCTTC. The complete variable domain, with remaining parts taken from reference TRBV7-2 and TRBJ1-2, reads GAGVSQSPSNKVTEKGKDVELRCDPISGHTALYWYRQSLGQGLEFLIYFQGNSAPDKSGLPSDRFSAERTGGSVSTLTIQRTQQEDSAVYLCASSSRQGAVYGYTFGSGTRLTVV.

The chain joins TRBV7-9 to TRBJ2-1; D gene uncertain. Trimming removed 1 base from V and 7 bases from J, with 5 bases in between. Germline CDR1 and CDR2: SEHNR and FQNEAQ (reference sequence). CDR3 length: 12 residues. This CDR3 reads CASSLGNNEQFF. In nucleotides, the CDR3 is TGTGCCAGCAGCTTAGGTAATAATGAGCAGTTCTTC.

On this clone: At one end the junction does not follow the germline gene, possibly because of a read error. The chain joins TRBV7-7 to TRBJ2-5; D is unclear. The CDR3 has 14 amino acids. In germline, CDR1 is SSHAT, CDR2 FNYEAQ (reference sequence). The chain's CDR3 is CASSSPLSQETQYF. As DNA, the CDR3 is TGTGCTAGCAGCTCACCCCTCAGTCAAGAGACCCAGTACTTC.

The rearrangement links TRBV28 to TRBJ1-3; possibly TRBD1 for D (5 bases). This CDR3 spans 16 amino acids. Trimming took off 4 bases at V and 0 bases at J, with 13 bases between the two ends. The germline gives CDR1 MDHEN, CDR2 SYDVKM. In DNA form, the CDR3 reads TGTGCCAGCAGTTCACCGCAGGGTAGCTCTGGAAACACCATATATTTT. It encodes CASSSPQGSSGNTIYF.